A selection of T cell receptor beta chains follows, all from one sample in a study of cytomegalovirus exposure and HLA in healthy donors. Sequencing was performed with immunoSEQ multiplex PCR; in TCRdb, only in-frame clones are kept and a portion is missing. The repertoire holds approximately 150,000 clones, with approximately 84% as singletons. Sequenced input: PBMCs. All receptors derive from a man younger than 40 in good health and CMV-seropositive. Each CDR3 is given with its conserved first and last residue. A D gene is named only where the DNA matches it firmly. Clone size is not always given. Where it is, it says once, few, many or a class for expanded clones.

d_call	v_call	j_call	clone_size	cdr3_nt	cdr3_aa
TRBD2	TRBV29-1	TRBJ2-5	NA	TGCAGCGTTGGGGCAACTAGCGGGAGAGGCGAGACCCAGTACTTC	CSVGATSGRGETQYF
NA	TRBV5-1	TRBJ2-4	NA	TGCGCCAGCAGCTTGTCTGGGCTATCCATTCAGTACTTC	CASSLSGLSIQYF
TRBD1	TRBV9	TRBJ1-1	NA	TGTGCCAGCAGCTTAGGACAGGGGAAATTGGCTTTCTTT	CASSLGQGKLAFF
NA	TRBV5-1	TRBJ2-3	NA	TGCGCCAGCAGCTCCGGGACTGGAGGAGATACGCAGTATTTT	CASSSGTGGDTQYF
NA	TRBV5-1	TRBJ2-2	NA	TGCGCCAGCAGCTTGGGGGGGCGCGGCACCGGGGAGCTGTTTTTT	CASSLGGRGTGELFF
NA	TRBV5-1	TRBJ1-1	NA	TGCGCCAGCAGCGAGAGGGTCAACACTGAAGCTTTCTTT	CASSERVNTEAFF
NA	TRBV5-5	TRBJ1-1	NA	TGTGCCAGCAGCTTGGCCTCCCTCGCTGAAGCTTTCTTT	CASSLASLAEAFF
NA	TRBV6-5	TRBJ2-1	NA	TGTGCCAGCAGGCGTACGGGGGGCGCGGGCAATGAGCAGTTCTTC	CASRRTGGAGNEQFF
NA	TRBV30	TRBJ2-2	few	TGTGCCTGGATCGCCAAGGGGGAATTCACCGGGGAGCTGTTTTTT	CAWIAKGEFTGELFF
NA	TRBV28	TRBJ1-4	NA	TGTGCCAGCAGGCCACAGGGCTTTAATGAAAAACTGTTTTTT	CASRPQGFNEKLFF
TRBD1	TRBV19	TRBJ1-2	NA	TGTGCCAGTAGTATCTCAGGGGGCGCAGGCTACACCTTC	CASSISGGAGYTF
TRBD2	TRBV5-1	TRBJ2-3	NA	TGCGCCAGCAGCTCCATTCTAGCGGGAAGCACAGATACGCAGTATTTT	CASSSILAGSTDTQYF
TRBD1	TRBV5-1	TRBJ1-1	NA	TGCGCCAGCAGGGGACAGGGATCAGCTTTCTTT	CASRGQGSAFF
NA	TRBV2	TRBJ1-4	few	TGTGCCAGCAGTGAGAGGCGAAGTAATGAAAAACTGTTTTTT	CASSERRSNEKLFF
NA	TRBV18	TRBJ1-2	NA	TGTGCCAGCTCACCCAGGGATTTGGGTGGCTACACCTTC	CASSPRDLGGYTF
NA	TRBV9	TRBJ1-5	NA	TGTGCCAGCAGCACAGGCCCGGCAAGCAATCAGCCCCAGCATTTT	CASSTGPASNQPQHF
TRBD1	TRBV6-4	TRBJ2-3	NA	TGTGCCAGCAGTGCGGGGACAGGGGGAGGAGCAGATACGCAGTATTTT	CASSAGTGGGADTQYF
NA	TRBV6-1	TRBJ1-5	NA	TGTGCCAGCACTCACCAGGGTAATCAGCCCCAGCATTTT	CASTHQGNQPQHF
NA	TRBV27	TRBJ1-5	NA	TGTGCCAGCAGTTTAAATTGGCGAGGAATTTATAGCAATCAGCCCCAGCATTTT	CASSLNWRGIYSNQPQHF
TRBD2	TRBV11-2	TRBJ2-3	NA	TGTGCCAGCAGCCCGTCAACTAGCGGACGCACAGATACGCAGTATTTT	CASSPSTSGRTDTQYF
NA	TRBV27	TRBJ2-1	NA	TGTGCCAGCAGTTTCGACAGTTCTTCCTACAATGAGCAGTTCTTC	CASSFDSSSYNEQFF
TRBD1	TRBV6-1	TRBJ2-4	NA	TGTGCCAGCAGGGGACAGCTAGCCAAAAACATTCAGTACTTC	CASRGQLAKNIQYF
TRBD2	TRBV29-1	TRBJ2-1	NA	TGCAGCGTGATGCGTCTAGCGGGAGGGCCGGGTAATGAGCAGTTCTTC	CSVMRLAGGPGNEQFF